The next 21 T cell receptor beta chains were all read from a single sample in a study of T cell responses to AZD1222 COVID-19 vaccine. Repertoires were generated with immunoSEQ multiplex PCR, while TCRdb's copy carries only in-frame clones and drops some. This table has some 120,000 clones, about 89% appearing once. The material was peripheral blood, obtained on day 0 of AZD1222 vaccination. The source of these receptors is an adult in good health.

CDR3 in DNA: TGTGCCAGCAGTTTAGACACCCGGAGCAATCAGCCCCAGCATTTT. Amino acid sequence: CASSLDTRSNQPQHF. The V and J genes are TRBV2 and TRBJ1-5; D not certain. Trimming pared 5 bases from V and 1 base from J, leaving 12 bases between. The CDR3 is 15 amino acids. CDR1 and CDR2 from the germline V gene are SNHLY and FYNNEI.

This clone showed up just a few times. This chain uses TRBV6-2 or TRBV6-3 with TRBJ2-5; no clear D. Trimming removed 2 bases from V and 4 bases from J, with 17 bases in between. The CDR3 extends over 16 amino acids. CDR1 and CDR2 (germline): MNHEY, SVGEGT. The CDR3 region has the DNA TGTGCCAGCAGTTACAGCCCTTGGACGGCACCAGAGACCCAGTACTTC. The encoded protein is CASSYSPWTAPETQYF.

The chain combines TRBV30 with TRBJ2-7; unclear D gene. The CDR3 loop spans 11 amino acids. Germline V gene lookup returns CDR1 GTSNPN and CDR2 SVGIG (reference sequence). The V end lost 0 bases, the J end lost 5 bases, and 5 bases lay between the germline ends. CDR3 sequence (DNA): TGTGCCTGGAGTGTGGAAGACGAGCAGTACTTC. The encoded protein is CAWSVEDEQYF. The full variable domain, rest sourced from reference TRBV30 and TRBJ2-7, is SQTIHQWPATLVQPVGSPLSLECTVEGTSNPNLYWYRQAAGRGLQLLFYSVGIGQISSEVPQNLSASRPQDRQFILSSKKLLLSDSGFYLCAWSVEDEQYFGPGTRLTVT.

The chain carries TRBV5-1 and TRBJ1-1, with D unclear. The CDR3 is 16 amino acids. Trimming removed 1 base from V and 2 bases from J, with 15 bases in between. CDR1 and CDR2 (germline): SGHRS, YFSETQ. CDR3 bases: TGCGCCAGCAGCTTGAACTCGGCAATTAGAAACACTGAAGCTTTCTTT. This sequence encodes CASSLNSAIRNTEAFF.

This clone was seen once. The V gene is TRBV19, the J gene TRBJ2-5, with TRBD1 matching over 9 bases. V was clipped by 0 bases and J by 9 bases; unmatched bases: 11. Germline CDR1 reads LNHDA; CDR2 reads SQIVND (reference sequence). This CDR3 has 16 residues. The CDR3 bases are TGTGCCAGTAGTATAGACGGGACAGGGTATGGGATGGCCCAGTACTTC. Translating it yields CASSIDGTGYGMAQYF.

The rearrangement joins TRBV28 to TRBJ2-1; 11 bases match TRBD2. The CDR3 totals 16 residues. CDR1 and CDR2 from the germline V gene are MDHEN and SYDVKM. V lost 8 bases and J lost 2; bases outside the gene matches: 8. The CDR3 loop is CASGDLAGGPYNEQFF. CDR3 bases: TGTGCCAGCGGGGATCTAGCGGGAGGACCCTACAATGAGCAGTTCTTC.

The rearrangement joins TRBV14 to TRBJ2-1, with D perhaps being TRBD1 or TRBD2 (5 bases each). V was cut by 4 bases and J by 0 bases, with 10 bases left in between. The germline V gene has CDR1 SGHDN and CDR2 FVKESK. The CDR3 totals 15 residues. CDR3 sequence (DNA): TGTGCCAGCAGCCCCTCTGGGGGCTCCTACAATGAGCAGTTCTTC. This codes for CASSPSGGSYNEQFF.

This chain connects TRBV29-1 to TRBJ2-7, with D possibly being TRBD1 (6 bases). The CDR3 totals 14 residues. Germline V lookup: CDR1 SQVTM, CDR2 ANQGSEA. Trimming took off 1 base at V and 2 bases at J, with 12 bases between the two ends. DNA for the CDR3: TGCAGCGTTGAAGTAGACAGGTCCCCCTACGAGCAGTACTTC. It encodes CSVEVDRSPYEQYF.

The chain carries TRBV30 and TRBJ1-3; 7 bases align to TRBD1. Germline V CDR1 and CDR2: GTSNPN, SVGIG (reference sequence). The V segment lost 1 base and the J segment 7 bases; nucleotides outside the gene matches: 10. The CDR3 totals 15 residues. The CDR3 spells CAWSGTGGFWNTIYF. For the CDR3, the DNA is TGTGCCTGGAGTGGGACAGGCGGTTTTTGGAACACCATATATTTT. The whole variable domain, remainder taken from reference TRBV30 and TRBJ1-3, is SQTIHQWPATLVQPVGSPLSLECTVEGTSNPNLYWYRQAAGRGLQLLFYSVGIGQISSEVPQNLSASRPQDRQFILSSKKLLLSDSGFYLCAWSGTGGFWNTIYFGEGSWLTVV.

This chain joins TRBV28 and TRBJ1-4; D gene unclear. V was clipped by 6 bases and J by 8 bases, with 10 bases between them. This CDR3 contains 12 residues. Germline CDR1 is MDHEN and CDR2 is SYDVKM. The chain's CDR3 is CASRSREEKLFF. The CDR3 DNA reads TGTGCCAGCAGGTCAAGGGAGGAAAAACTGTTTTTT. The variable domain in full, completed from reference TRBV28 and TRBJ1-4, reads DVKVTQSSRYLVKRTGEKVFLECVQDMDHENMFWYRQDPGLGLRLIYFSYDVKMKEKGDIPEGYSVSREKKERFSLILESASTNQTSMYLCASRSREEKLFFGSGTQLSVL.

This chain connects TRBV5-6 to TRBJ1-6; no clear D gene. The CDR3 is 15 residues long. V was shortened by 1 base and J by 9 bases, with 14 bases between the two germline ends. The germline CDR1 and CDR2 sequences are SGHDT and YYEEEE. The CDR3 DNA is TGTGCCAGCAGCTTGCCCCCTAACCTGGGTTCACCCCTCCACTTT. It codes for CASSLPPNLGSPLHF.

This clone occurred once. The chain links TRBV28 to TRBJ2-7; 7 bases align to TRBD2. V lost 6 bases and J lost 0; bases outside the gene matches: 8. CDR1 MDHEN and CDR2 SYDVKM come from the germline V gene. This CDR3 has 15 amino acids. The CDR3 bases are TGTGCCAGCAGCTCCGGGGGGAGTAGCTCCTACGAGCAGTACTTC. This codes for CASSSGGSSSYEQYF.

The chain carries TRBV5-1 and TRBJ2-5; D is perhaps TRBD2 (6 bases). The ends were cut back, 0 bases at V and 2 bases at J, with 8 bases in the middle. CDR1 and CDR2 (germline): SGHRS, YFSETQ. The CDR3 totals 14 residues. CDR3 sequence reads: CASSLGEVQETQYF. DNA of the CDR3: TGCGCCAGCAGCTTGGGGGAGGTTCAAGAGACCCAGTACTTC.

This clone was seen a single time. CDR3 region: CASSQEQSSNQPQHF. The CDR3 region has the DNA TGTGCCAGCAGCCAAGAACAGAGTAGCAATCAGCCCCAGCATTTT. The V call is TRBV3-1 (or the pseudogene TRBV3-2), the J call TRBJ1-5; D remains unclear. With 0 bases removed from V and 0 bases from J, the gap between germline ends came to 6 bases. The CDR3 has 15 amino acids. Germline V CDR1 and CDR2: LGHDT, YNNKEL (reference sequence).

Only one count was recorded for this clone. The chain is built from TRBV18 and TRBJ1-2; 9 bases agree with TRBD1. Looked up from germline, CDR1 is KGHSH and CDR2 is LQKENI. The V and J ends lost 0 bases and 6 bases, in that order; junction bases with no gene match: 2. This CDR3 contains 14 residues. The CDR3 protein is CASSPPGTGNGYTF. The CDR3 DNA reads TGTGCCAGCTCACCACCCGGGACAGGGAATGGCTACACCTTC. The whole variable domain, remainder taken from reference TRBV18 and TRBJ1-2, is NAGVMQNPRHLVRRRGQEARLRCSPMKGHSHVYWYRQLPEEGLKFMVYLQKENIIDESGMPKERFSAEFPKEGPSILRIQQVVRGDSAAYFCASSPPGTGNGYTFGSGTRLTVV.

Only one count was recorded for this clone. The chain combines TRBV29-1 with TRBJ2-1; TRBD2 aligns across 8 bases. CDR1 and CDR2 (germline): SQVTM, ANQGSEA. The CDR3 runs 14 residues. J gave up 0 bases and V 6 bases, and 4 bases lay outside the gene matches. The CDR3 sequence is CSVPTSGSYNEQFF. The CDR3 DNA reads as TGCAGCGTCCCCACTAGCGGCTCCTACAATGAGCAGTTCTTC.

The rearrangement joins TRBV7-8 to TRBJ2-7; TRBD2 is a possible D gene (5 bases). CDR3 length: 14 amino acids. Per the germline V gene, CDR1 is SGHVS and CDR2 is FQNEAQ. V was shortened by 1 base and J by 3 bases, with 10 bases between the two germline ends. CDR3 amino acids: CASSLGPADYEQYF. For the CDR3, the DNA is TGTGCCAGCAGCTTAGGGCCAGCGGACTACGAGCAGTACTTC. Full variable domain (outside the CDR3, taken from reference TRBV7-8 and TRBJ2-7): GAGVSQSPRYKVAKRGQDVALRCDPISGHVSLFWYQQALGQGPEFLTYFQNEAQLDKSGLPSDRFFAERPEGSVSTLKIQRTQQEDSAVYLCASSLGPADYEQYFGPGTRLTVT.

This sequence joins TRBV12-3 or TRBV12-4 and TRBJ1-5, with D possibly matching TRBD1 (5 bases). This CDR3 is 13 amino acids long. Trimming cost V 3 bases and J 5 bases, with 8 bases left between them. In DNA form, the CDR3 reads TGTGCCAGCAGTTTGCGGGGCCATCAGCCCCAGCATTTT. Encoded protein: CASSLRGHQPQHF.

The CDR3 DNA follows: TGTGCCAGCAGCTTAGGCGGCAGTAGCTATGGCTACACCTTC. Protein product: CASSLGGSSYGYTF. The genes are TRBV7-2 and TRBJ1-2; D is unresolved. The ends were cut back, 1 base at V and 4 bases at J, with 10 bases in the middle. This CDR3 spans 14 amino acids. CDR1 is SGHTA, CDR2 FQGNSA, per germline.

The rearrangement joins TRBV12-5 to TRBJ2-1; unclear D gene. Trimming stripped 0 bases from V and 5 bases from J, with 17 bases between. This CDR3 has 17 residues. Per germline, CDR1 LGHNT and CDR2 FRNRAP. This chain's CDR3 is CASGLVSFRKYHNEQFF. In DNA form, the CDR3 reads TGTGCTAGTGGTTTGGTATCGTTTCGGAAGTACCACAATGAGCAGTTCTTC. Full variable domain (rest looked up from reference TRBV12-5 and TRBJ2-1): DARVTQTPRHKVTEMGQEVTMRCQPILGHNTVFWYRQTMMQGLELLAYFRNRAPLDDSGMPKDRFSAEMPDATLATLKIQPSEPRDSAVYFCASGLVSFRKYHNEQFFGPGTRLTVL.

The count of this clone is one. The chain combines TRBV7-8 with TRBJ2-4, with D possibly being TRBD2 (5 bases). Trimming pared 3 bases from V and 4 bases from J, leaving 7 bases between. CDR3 size: 13 residues. Germline V gene sequence: CDR1 SGHVS, CDR2 FQNEAQ. The CDR3 loop reads CASSFGKKNIQYF. The CDR3 DNA is TGTGCCAGCAGCTTCGGGAAGAAAAACATTCAGTACTTC.